Included here is one TCR beta chain sequence, with context. As yet, its antigen is unknown. These data belong to a study of cytomegalovirus exposure and HLA in healthy donors. Looking at the study overall: Both the approximately 130 validation repertoires and the 666 first-cohort repertoires used the same platform, as reported by a later analysis.

CDR3 length equals 13 residues. The table came from immunoSEQ multiplex PCR; TCRdb's copy has only in-frame clones and leaves some out. In the table there are some 85,000 clones, approximately 96% of which are singletons. An approximately 120-subject validation cohort, separate from the approximately 610-subject first cohort, supplied the donors. Study conclusions and caveats: Among TCR beta chains, those listed as cytomegalovirus-associated numbered around 160. A subsequent analysis found that TCR clusters from the first cohort also tended to co-occur in the approximately 130 validation repertoires, with 90% to 95% of cluster scores above 0.

Material: PBMCs. The sequence was obtained from a woman under 30 in good health and CMV-seronegative. V gene TRBV7-5 combines with J gene TRBJ2-7; the table's D gene call, TRBD2, was not cross checked with the DNA. TRBV7-5 is tagged as a pseudogene. The CDR3 sequence: CVRSLGTVYEQYF. The CDR3 region has the DNA TGTGTCAGAAGCTTAGGAACTGTTTACGAGCAGTACTTC.